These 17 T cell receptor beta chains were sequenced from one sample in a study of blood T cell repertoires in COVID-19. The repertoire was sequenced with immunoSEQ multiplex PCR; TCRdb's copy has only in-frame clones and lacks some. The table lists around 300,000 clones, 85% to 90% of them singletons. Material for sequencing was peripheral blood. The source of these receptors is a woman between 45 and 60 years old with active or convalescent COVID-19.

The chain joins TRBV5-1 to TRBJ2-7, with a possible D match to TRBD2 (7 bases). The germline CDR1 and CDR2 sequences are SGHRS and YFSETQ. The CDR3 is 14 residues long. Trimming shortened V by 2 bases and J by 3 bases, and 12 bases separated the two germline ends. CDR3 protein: CASSLRGGGYEQYF. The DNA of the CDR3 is TGCGCCAGCAGCTTAAGGGGGGGAGGCTACGAGCAGTACTTC.

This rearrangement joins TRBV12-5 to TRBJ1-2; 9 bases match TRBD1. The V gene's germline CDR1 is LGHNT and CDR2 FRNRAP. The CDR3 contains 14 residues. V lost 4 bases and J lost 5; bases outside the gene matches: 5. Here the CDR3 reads CASGYGTGWYGYTF. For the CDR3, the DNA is TGTGCTAGTGGTTACGGGACAGGGTGGTATGGCTACACCTTC.

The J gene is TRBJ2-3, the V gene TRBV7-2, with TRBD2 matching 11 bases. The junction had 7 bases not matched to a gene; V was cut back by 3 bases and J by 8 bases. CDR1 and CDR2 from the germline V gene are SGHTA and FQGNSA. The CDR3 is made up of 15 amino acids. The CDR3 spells CASSLVAGGSGTQYF. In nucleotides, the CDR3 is TGTGCCAGCAGCTTGGTAGCGGGGGGGTCAGGTACGCAGTATTTT.

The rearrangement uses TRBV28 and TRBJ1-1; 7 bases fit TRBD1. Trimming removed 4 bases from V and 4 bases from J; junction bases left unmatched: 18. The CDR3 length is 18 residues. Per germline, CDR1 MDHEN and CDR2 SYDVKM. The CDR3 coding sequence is TGTGCCAGCAGTTCCCTACACAACTACAGGGGTGGAGGCACTGAAGCTTTCTTT. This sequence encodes CASSSLHNYRGGGTEAFF.

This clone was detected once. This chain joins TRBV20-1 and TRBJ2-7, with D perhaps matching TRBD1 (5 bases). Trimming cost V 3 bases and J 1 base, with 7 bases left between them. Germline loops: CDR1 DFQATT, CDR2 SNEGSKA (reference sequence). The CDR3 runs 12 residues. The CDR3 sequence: CSASSGSYEQYF. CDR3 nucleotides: TGCAGTGCTAGTTCAGGGTCCTACGAGCAGTACTTC.

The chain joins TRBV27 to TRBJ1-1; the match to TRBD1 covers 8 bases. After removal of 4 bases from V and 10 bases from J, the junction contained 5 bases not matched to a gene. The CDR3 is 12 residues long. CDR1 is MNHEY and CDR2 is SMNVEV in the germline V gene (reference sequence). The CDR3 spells CASSSTGGRAFF. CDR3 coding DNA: TGTGCCAGCAGTTCCACAGGGGGGAGAGCTTTCTTT.

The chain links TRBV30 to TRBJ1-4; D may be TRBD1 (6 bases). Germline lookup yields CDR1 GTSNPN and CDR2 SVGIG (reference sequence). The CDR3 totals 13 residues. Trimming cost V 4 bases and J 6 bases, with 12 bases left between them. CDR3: CAWTGVGDEKLFF. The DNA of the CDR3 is TGTGCCTGGACAGGGGTAGGCGATGAAAAACTGTTTTTT.

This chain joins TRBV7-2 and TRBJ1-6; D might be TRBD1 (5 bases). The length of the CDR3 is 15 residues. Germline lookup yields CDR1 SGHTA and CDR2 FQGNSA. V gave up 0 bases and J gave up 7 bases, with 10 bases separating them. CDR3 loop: CASSLAPEGNSPLHF. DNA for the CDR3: TGTGCCAGCAGCTTAGCCCCGGAGGGGAATTCACCCCTCCACTTT.

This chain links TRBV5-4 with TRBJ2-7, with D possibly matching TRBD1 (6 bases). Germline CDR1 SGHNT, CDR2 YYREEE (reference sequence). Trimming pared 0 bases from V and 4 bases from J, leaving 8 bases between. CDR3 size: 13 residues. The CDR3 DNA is TGTGCCAGCAGCTTGGGACAGGAATACGAGCAGTACTTC. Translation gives CASSLGQEYEQYF.

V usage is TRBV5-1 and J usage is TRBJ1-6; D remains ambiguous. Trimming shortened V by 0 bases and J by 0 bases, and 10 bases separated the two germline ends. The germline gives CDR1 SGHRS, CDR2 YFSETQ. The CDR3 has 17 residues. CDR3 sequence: CASSLESGNSYNSPLHF. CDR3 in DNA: TGCGCCAGCAGCTTGGAATCCGGGAACTCCTATAATTCACCCCTCCACTTT.

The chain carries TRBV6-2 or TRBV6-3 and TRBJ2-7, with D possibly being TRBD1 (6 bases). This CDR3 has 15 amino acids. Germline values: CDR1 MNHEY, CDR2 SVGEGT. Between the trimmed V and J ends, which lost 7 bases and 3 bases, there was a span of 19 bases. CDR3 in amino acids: CASTPQLQGHYEQYF. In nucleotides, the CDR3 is TGTGCCAGCACCCCGCAGCTACAGGGTCACTACGAGCAGTACTTC.

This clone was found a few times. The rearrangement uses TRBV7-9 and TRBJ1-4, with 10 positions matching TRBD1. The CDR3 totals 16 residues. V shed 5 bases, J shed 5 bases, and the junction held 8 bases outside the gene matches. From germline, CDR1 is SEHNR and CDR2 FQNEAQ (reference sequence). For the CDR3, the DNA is TGTGCCAGCAGCCCGGGGGACAGGGGAGGAAATGAAAAACTGTTTTTT. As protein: CASSPGDRGGNEKLFF.

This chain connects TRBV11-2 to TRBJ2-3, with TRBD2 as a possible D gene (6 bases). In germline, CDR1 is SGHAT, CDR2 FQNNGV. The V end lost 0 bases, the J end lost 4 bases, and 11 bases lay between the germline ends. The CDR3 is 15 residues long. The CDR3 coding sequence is TGTGCCAGCAGCTTAGAGTTCGGGGGATCAGATACGCAGTATTTT. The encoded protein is CASSLEFGGSDTQYF.

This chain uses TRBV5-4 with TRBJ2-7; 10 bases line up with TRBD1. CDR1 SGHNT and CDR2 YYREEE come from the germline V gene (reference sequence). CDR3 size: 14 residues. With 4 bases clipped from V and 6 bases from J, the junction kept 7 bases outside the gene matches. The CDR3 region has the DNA TGTGCCAGCAGCGCCCCGACAGGGGGCGGCGAGCAGTACTTC. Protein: CASSAPTGGGEQYF.

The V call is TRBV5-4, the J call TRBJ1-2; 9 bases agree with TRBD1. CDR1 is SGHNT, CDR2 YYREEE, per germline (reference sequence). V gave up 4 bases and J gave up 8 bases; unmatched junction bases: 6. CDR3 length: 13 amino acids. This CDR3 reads CASSATGGYGYTF. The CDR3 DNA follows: TGTGCCAGCAGCGCGACAGGGGGATACGGCTACACCTTC.

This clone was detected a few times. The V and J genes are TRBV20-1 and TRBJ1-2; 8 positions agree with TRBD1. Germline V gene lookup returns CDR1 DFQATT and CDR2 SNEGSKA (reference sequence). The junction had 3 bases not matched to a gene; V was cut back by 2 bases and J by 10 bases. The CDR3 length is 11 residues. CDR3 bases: TGCAGTGCTAGACAGGGACAGGTCTACACCTTC. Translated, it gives CSARQGQVYTF.

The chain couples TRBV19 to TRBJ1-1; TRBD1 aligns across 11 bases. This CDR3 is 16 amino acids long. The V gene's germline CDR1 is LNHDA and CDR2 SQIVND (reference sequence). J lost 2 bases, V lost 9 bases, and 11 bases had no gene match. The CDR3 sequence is CASLRGQGGSNTEAFF. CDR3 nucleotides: TGTGCCAGCCTGCGGGGACAGGGGGGGTCAAACACTGAAGCTTTCTTT.